Listed below are T cell receptor beta chains from one sample, sequenced in a study of cytomegalovirus exposure and HLA in healthy donors. Repertoires were generated with immunoSEQ multiplex PCR, while TCRdb's copy carries only in-frame clones and drops some. The sample lists about 110,000 clones; about 79% were seen once. The sequenced material came from PBMCs. The origin of the receptors is a woman under 30 in good health and CMV-seropositive. CDR3s include the opening cysteine and the closing phenylalanine or tryptophan. A D gene is named only where the DNA matches it firmly. The size entry is marked missing in some rows and otherwise reads once, few, many or a size class.

size: -
D: TRBD1
V: TRBV18
CDR3: CASSPFNAGGIYEQYF

size: -
D: -
V: TRBV5-1
CDR3: CASRPGLNTEAFF

size: -
D: -
V: TRBV4-1
CDR3: CASSLQGTSSGANVLTF

size: -
D: -
V: TRBV27
CDR3: CASSTTGEQFF

size: few
D: TRBD2
V: TRBV5-1
CDR3: CASTRTSQETQYF

size: few
D: -
V: TRBV19
CDR3: CATIDRLNTGELFF

size: -
D: -
V: TRBV7-9
CDR3: CASSPTPTHSPLHF

size: -
D: -
V: TRBV28
CDR3: CASSLTDPGADTQYF

size: once
D: -
V: TRBV9
CDR3: CASSFSTGTGELFF

size: -
D: -
V: TRBV5-1
CDR3: CASSLPRSTGWRTYEQYF

size: -
D: -
V: TRBV27
CDR3: CASSLIQGNTIYF

size: once
D: TRBD2
V: TRBV5-1
CDR3: CASSLEPSGSGSYEQYF

size: -
D: TRBD1
V: TRBV19
CDR3: CASSIGRTGTSEQYF

size: -
D: -
V: TRBV6-1
CDR3: CASSESRYQPQHF

size: few
D: TRBD2
V: TRBV13
CDR3: CASSPGGLAGFNEQFF

size: -
D: -
V: TRBV20-1
CDR3: CSAPGYSEQFF

size: -
D: TRBD1
V: TRBV27
CDR3: CASSMVTGSSYEQNF

size: -
D: TRBD2
V: TRBV10-1
CDR3: CASSDGTSGSYNEQFF

size: -
D: TRBD1
V: TRBV7-9
CDR3: CASRIGTGSSYEQYF

size: -
D: -
V: TRBV27
CDR3: CASSSVAGNEQYF

size: -
D: -
V: TRBV9
CDR3: CASSVAARSSYEQYF

size: -
D: -
V: TRBV5-1
CDR3: CASSFTSGPNEQYF

size: -
D: TRBD1
V: TRBV30
CDR3: CAWSVSGGTQYF

size: once
D: -
V: TRBV5-4
CDR3: CASSLPGADYNEQFF

size: -
D: TRBD2
V: TRBV5-1
CDR3: CASSFSAGRIGRDQYF

size: few
D: -
V: TRBV19
CDR3: CASSIGATEAFF

size: few
D: TRBD1
V: TRBV6-5
CDR3: CASSYSAQGGGNTIYF

size: -
D: TRBD1
V: TRBV5-1
CDR3: CASSWRGQGDTGELFF

size: -
D: -
V: TRBV7-7
CDR3: CASSPDSHETQYF

size: -
D: -
V: TRBV9
CDR3: CASSVAGYNEQFF

size: -
D: -
V: TRBV5-1
CDR3: CASKYSVGMNTEAFF

size: few
D: TRBD1
V: TRBV5-5
CDR3: CASSSTGTNQPQHF

size: -
D: -
V: TRBV21-1
CDR3: CASSPPAGVSSSYNEQFF

size: -
D: TRBD2
V: TRBV5-1
CDR3: CASSREGWDEQYF

size: -
D: TRBD1
V: TRBV6-1
CDR3: CASSEAGTDPHEQYF

size: -
D: -
V: TRBV2
CDR3: CASSYDSTGNTIYF

size: -
D: -
V: TRBV5-4
CDR3: CASSPDSLSYEQYF

size: -
D: -
V: TRBV18
CDR3: CASSPQSGNQPQHF

size: once
D: TRBD1
V: TRBV5-1
CDR3: CASSLWGQGADTQYF

size: -
D: -
V: TRBV9
CDR3: CASSVAGGRDEAFF

size: few
D: TRBD2
V: TRBV4-2
CDR3: CASSQTGTSGRAGETQYF

size: -
D: -
V: TRBV30
CDR3: CAWSAPGYQETQYF

size: -
D: -
V: TRBV6-1
CDR3: CASTFTGVGNIQYF

size: -
D: TRBD2
V: TRBV5-4
CDR3: CASTPGLAGGSYEQYF

size: -
D: -
V: TRBV9
CDR3: CASSVDQGNYGYTF

size: once
D: -
V: TRBV28
CDR3: CASSQSGDFSYEQYF

size: -
D: TRBD1
V: TRBV5-8
CDR3: CASSPTLGGYETQYF

size: -
D: -
V: TRBV27
CDR3: CASSFHTASEAFF

size: few
D: TRBD1
V: TRBV7-9
CDR3: CASSRSRGRKVVNTEAFF

size: -
D: TRBD2
V: TRBV4-1
CDR3: CASSLGGGRGETQYF

size: -
D: -
V: TRBV2
CDR3: CASTLGRNWPENEQFF

size: -
D: -
V: TRBV6-1
CDR3: CASSEAFTRDSGNTIYF

size: -
D: -
V: TRBV7-9
CDR3: CASSLVKGPTIFQETQYF

size: once
D: -
V: TRBV5-6
CDR3: CASSLSSSSYEQYF

size: -
D: TRBD2
V: TRBV7-2
CDR3: CASSIGLEPYEQYF

size: -
D: TRBD2
V: TRBV6-5
CDR3: CASSSGLARRETQYF